This section outlines one T cell receptor beta chain sequence together with its context. What it recognizes is unknown. The length of the CDR3 is 13 residues. Germline V gives CDR1 WNHNN, CDR2 SYGVQD (reference sequence). These data originate in a study of monozygotic twins with inflammatory bowel disease. Study-wide results and caveats: The analysis failed to separate different T cell subtypes.

Researchers ran eight separate cDNA reactions for each sample. TCRdb re-analyzed the 5' RACE reads; it lists each CDR3 protein once, without DNA. Here the sample table reports 420,000 or so distinct CDR3 sequences. Sequencing was carried out using blood. This sequence was found in a human donor with ulcerative colitis or Crohn's disease, or a healthy co-twin of an affected twin (not recorded which). The rearrangement joins TRBV10-1 to TRBJ2-2; TCRdb's D call of TRBD2 is untestable without DNA. CDR3 protein: CASRLALAGELFF.